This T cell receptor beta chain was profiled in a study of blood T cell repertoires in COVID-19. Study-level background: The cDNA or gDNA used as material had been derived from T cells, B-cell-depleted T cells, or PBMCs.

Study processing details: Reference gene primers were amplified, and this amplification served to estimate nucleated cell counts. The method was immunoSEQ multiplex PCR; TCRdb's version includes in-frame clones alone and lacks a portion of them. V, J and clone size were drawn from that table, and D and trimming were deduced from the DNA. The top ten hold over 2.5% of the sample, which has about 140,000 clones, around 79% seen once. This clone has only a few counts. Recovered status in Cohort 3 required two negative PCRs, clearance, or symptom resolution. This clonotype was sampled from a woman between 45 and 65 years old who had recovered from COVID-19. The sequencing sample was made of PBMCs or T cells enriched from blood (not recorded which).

The chain's CDR3 is CASSTIGGGYTF. CDR3 nucleotide sequence: TGTGCCAGTAGCACTATTGGAGGGGGCTACACCTTC. The chain joins TRBV19 to TRBJ1-2; D unclear. The V gene lost 6 bases and the J gene lost 8 bases, with 13 bases spanning the gap. The CDR3 is made up of 12 amino acids. CDR1 and CDR2 from the germline V gene are LNHDA and SQIVND (reference sequence). The complete variable domain, with remaining parts taken from reference TRBV19 and TRBJ1-2, reads DGGITQSPKYLFRKEGQNVTLSCEQNLNHDAMYWYRQDPGQGLRLIYYSQIVNDFQKGDIAEGYSVSREKKESFPLTVTSAQKNPTAFYLCASSTIGGGYTFGSGTRLTVV.